Listed below are T cell receptor beta chains from one sample, sequenced in a study of cytomegalovirus exposure and HLA in healthy donors. Here immunoSEQ multiplex PCR was the method, and the copy in TCRdb shows in-frame clones only, minus some. The sample lists 45,000 to 65,000 clones, roughly 80% seen once, with 1.6% in the top ten. Material: PBMCs. The receptors derive from a man aged 30-40 years in good health and CMV-seronegative. CDR3s include the opening cysteine and the closing phenylalanine or tryptophan. The order of the fields is clone size, J gene, CDR3 length, D gene, V gene, CDR3 protein, CDR3 DNA. D genes are given only for firm matches. Clone size is given for some rows only: seen once, a few or many times, or a class if the clone is expanded.

abundance: once; j_gene: TRBJ2-7; len: 14; d_gene: TRBD1; v_gene: TRBV19; CDR3aa: CASSHDRGLGEQYF; CDR3nt: TGTGCCAGTAGCCACGACAGGGGGCTCGGGGAGCAGTACTTC
abundance: -; j_gene: TRBJ2-1; len: 16; d_gene: TRBD1; v_gene: TRBV5-1; CDR3aa: CASSLDRTGAVGEQFF; CDR3nt: TGCGCCAGCAGCTTGGATAGGACAGGGGCTGTGGGTGAGCAGTTCTTC
abundance: -; j_gene: TRBJ1-5; len: 13; d_gene: -; v_gene: TRBV30; CDR3aa: CAWSSHLEQPQHF; CDR3nt: TGTGCCTGGAGTTCACACCTGGAGCAGCCCCAGCATTTT
abundance: -; j_gene: TRBJ2-7; len: 15; d_gene: TRBD2; v_gene: TRBV18; CDR3aa: CASSPPGLDAYEQYF; CDR3nt: TGTGCCAGCTCACCACCCGGACTAGACGCCTACGAGCAGTACTTC
abundance: -; j_gene: TRBJ2-7; len: 11; d_gene: -; v_gene: TRBV11-3; CDR3aa: CASSSRHEQYF; CDR3nt: TGTGCCAGCAGCTCCAGGCACGAGCAGTACTTC
abundance: once; j_gene: TRBJ2-7; len: 14; d_gene: TRBD1; v_gene: TRBV28; CDR3aa: CASSLSNRGHEQYF; CDR3nt: TGTGCCAGCAGTTTATCGAACAGGGGACACGAGCAGTACTTC
abundance: -; j_gene: TRBJ2-3; len: 15; d_gene: TRBD1; v_gene: TRBV4-3; CDR3aa: CASSRGTGTTDTQYF; CDR3nt: TGCGCCAGCAGCCGAGGGACAGGGACAACAGATACGCAGTATTTT
abundance: -; j_gene: TRBJ1-2; len: 14; d_gene: TRBD1; v_gene: TRBV6-1; CDR3aa: CASSETGGYYGYTF; CDR3nt: TGTGCCAGCAGTGAAACAGGGGGATACTATGGCTACACCTTC
abundance: few; j_gene: TRBJ2-7; len: 15; d_gene: TRBD1; v_gene: TRBV7-9; CDR3aa: CASSFRAGGPYEQYF; CDR3nt: TGTGCCAGCAGCTTCCGGGCAGGGGGTCCCTACGAGCAGTACTTC
abundance: -; j_gene: TRBJ2-2; len: 18; d_gene: TRBD1; v_gene: TRBV4-2; CDR3aa: CASSQVGFGQGATGELFF; CDR3nt: TGTGCCAGCAGCCAAGTAGGGTTTGGACAGGGCGCCACCGGGGAGCTGTTTTTT
abundance: once; j_gene: TRBJ2-2; len: 17; d_gene: TRBD2; v_gene: TRBV9; CDR3aa: CASSASSLAGGSGELFF; CDR3nt: TGTGCCAGCAGCGCCTCGTCTTTAGCGGGAGGGTCCGGGGAGCTGTTTTTT
abundance: -; j_gene: TRBJ2-7; len: 15; d_gene: -; v_gene: TRBV5-1; CDR3aa: CASSLEAGTSYEQYF; CDR3nt: TGCGCCAGCAGCTTGGAGGCGGGCACCTCCTACGAGCAGTACTTC
abundance: -; j_gene: TRBJ2-1; len: 17; d_gene: -; v_gene: TRBV5-5; CDR3aa: CASSAMAGLRYYNEQFF; CDR3nt: TGTGCCAGCAGCGCGATGGCAGGGCTACGCTACTACAATGAGCAGTTCTTC
abundance: -; j_gene: TRBJ1-2; len: 14; d_gene: TRBD1; v_gene: TRBV7-9; CDR3aa: CASSPGTGTYGYTF; CDR3nt: TGTGCCAGCAGCCCGGGGACAGGGACTTATGGCTACACCTTC
abundance: -; j_gene: TRBJ2-2; len: 15; d_gene: TRBD1; v_gene: TRBV6-1; CDR3aa: CASSDRQGATGELFF; CDR3nt: TGTGCCAGCAGTGATAGACAGGGGGCTACCGGGGAGCTGTTTTTT
abundance: -; j_gene: TRBJ1-1; len: 15; d_gene: -; v_gene: TRBV19; CDR3aa: CASSIEVRVNTEAFF; CDR3nt: TGTGCCAGTAGTATTGAGGTCAGAGTGAACACTGAAGCTTTCTTT
abundance: -; j_gene: TRBJ2-1; len: 17; d_gene: -; v_gene: TRBV9; CDR3aa: CASSVDPGLLAPNEQFF; CDR3nt: TGTGCCAGCAGCGTAGATCCCGGACTCCTGGCCCCCAATGAGCAGTTCTTC